These T cell receptor beta chains were read from a single sample in a study of T cell changes during pregnancy in multiple sclerosis. TCRdb's copy holds only in-frame clones and misses some; the assay was immunoSEQ multiplex PCR. The sample lists about 67,000 clones; about 90% were seen once. The sequencing here drew on peripheral blood, taken after pregnancy. Source of these receptors: a female donor with multiple sclerosis, enrolled in a pregnancy study. Both conserved end residues are part of each CDR3. Fields, in order: clone size, J gene, D gene, V gene, CDR3 DNA, CDR3 protein. The D gene is left open where the match is weak. Size tells how often a clone was seen (once, few, many) or the class of an expanded clone, and some rows leave it out.

NA TRBJ1-1 NA TRBV5-1 TGCGCCAGCAGCTTGGAGGGGGTTCCCGGCGAAGAGGCTTTCTTT CASSLEGVPGEEAFF
few TRBJ1-1 NA TRBV18 TGTGCCAGCTCACCAGCCAGGGCGACTGAAGCTTTCTTT CASSPARATEAFF
NA TRBJ2-5 TRBD2 TRBV4-2 TGTGCCAGCAGCCAAGAAGAGTCCTTAGCGGGAGGGCGAGAGACCCAGTACTTC CASSQEESLAGGRETQYF
NA TRBJ2-7 NA TRBV5-1 TGCGCCAGCAGCCCCTTTCCGTCCCCAGGCGCCTACGAGCAGTACTTC CASSPFPSPGAYEQYF
NA TRBJ2-7 TRBD2 TRBV19 TGTGCCAGTAGGAGCGGGAGTTTCGACGAGCAGTACTTC CASRSGSFDEQYF
NA TRBJ1-1 NA TRBV5-4 TGTGCCAGCAGCTTCGAGTCGAACACTGAAGCTTTCTTT CASSFESNTEAFF
NA TRBJ1-5 NA TRBV6-1 TGTGCCAGCAGCGCCGAACAAGGGAGGATTCAGCCCCAGCATTTT CASSAEQGRIQPQHF
NA TRBJ2-1 TRBD2 TRBV29-1 TGCAGCGTTGAAGATCTTTCGTTTAGCGGGAGAAGGAATGAGCAGTTCTTC CSVEDLSFSGRRNEQFF
NA TRBJ1-1 TRBD1 TRBV5-1 TGCGCCAGCAGGCCCGACAGGGAGACTGAAGCTTTCTTT CASRPDRETEAFF
NA TRBJ1-2 TRBD1 TRBV28 TGTGCCAGCAGTTTAATTACAGGAGCAGGGGGCAAGGGCTATGGCTACACCTTC CASSLITGAGGKGYGYTF
NA TRBJ1-1 NA TRBV5-1 TGCGCCAGCAGCTCTTTGGACGGGGAGGGCACTGAAGCTTTCTTT CASSSLDGEGTEAFF
NA TRBJ2-7 NA TRBV5-1 TGCGCCAGCAGGGAGGACCAGGGGGAGCAGTACTTC CASREDQGEQYF
once TRBJ2-1 TRBD2 TRBV27 TGTGCCAGCAGTTCCCCCTCAGCGGGAGGAGGGAGAAATGAGCAGTTCTTC CASSSPSAGGGRNEQFF
NA TRBJ2-5 NA TRBV6-1 TGTGCCAGCAGTGAAGTGTTCATCCAAGAGACCCAGTACTTC CASSEVFIQETQYF
NA TRBJ2-3 TRBD2 TRBV12-5 TGTGCTAGTGGACCGGGGGGGGCATCAGATACGCAGTATTTT CASGPGGASDTQYF
few TRBJ1-2 NA TRBV18 TGTGCCAGCTCTCAAGAACAGGGATCTAACTATGGCTACACCTTC CASSQEQGSNYGYTF
NA TRBJ2-3 TRBD1 TRBV5-1 TGCGCCAGCAGCTGGCCGGGACAGGGGGGCTCTGGTGGCACAGATACGCAGTATTTT CASSWPGQGGSGGTDTQYF
NA TRBJ2-7 TRBD1 TRBV5-1 TGCGCCAGCAGCTTGGGACAGGGGTCCCCCTACGAGCAGTACTTC CASSLGQGSPYEQYF
NA TRBJ2-2 NA TRBV18 TGTGCCAGCTCACCACCGGGCTTGGTGGACACCGGGGAGCTGTTTTTT CASSPPGLVDTGELFF
NA TRBJ2-1 TRBD2 TRBV18 TGTGCCAGCTCGATGGGACTAGCGGGAGCCAATGAGCAGTTCTTC CASSMGLAGANEQFF
NA TRBJ1-1 NA TRBV19 TGTGCCAGTGAACCCACGCGGGACACTGAAGCTTTCTTT CASEPTRDTEAFF
NA TRBJ1-2 NA TRBV10-3 TGTGCCATCAGTGGTACAGATGCTAACTATGGCTACACCTTC CAISGTDANYGYTF
NA TRBJ2-7 TRBD1 TRBV10-3 TGTGCCACCGCCGGGACAGGGAATCTCTACGAGCAGTACTTC CATAGTGNLYEQYF